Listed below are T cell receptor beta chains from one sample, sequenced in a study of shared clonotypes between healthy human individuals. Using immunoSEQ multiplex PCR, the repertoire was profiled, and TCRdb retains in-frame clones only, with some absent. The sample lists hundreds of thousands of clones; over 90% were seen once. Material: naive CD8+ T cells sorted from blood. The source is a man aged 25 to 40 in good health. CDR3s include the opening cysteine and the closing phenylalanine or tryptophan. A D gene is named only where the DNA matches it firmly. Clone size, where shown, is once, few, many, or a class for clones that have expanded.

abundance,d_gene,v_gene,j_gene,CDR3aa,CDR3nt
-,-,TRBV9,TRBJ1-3,CASSVAGVGNTIYF,TGTGCCAGCAGCGTAGCAGGAGTTGGAAACACCATATATTTT
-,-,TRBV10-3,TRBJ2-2,CAIPALRDTLTGELFF,TGTGCCATCCCTGCCCTTAGGGACACACTCACCGGGGAGCTGTTTTTT
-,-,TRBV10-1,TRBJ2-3,CASSEQGTYTDTQYF,TGCGCCAGCAGTGAGCAGGGAACATACACAGATACGCAGTATTTT
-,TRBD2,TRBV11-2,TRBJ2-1,CASSFGRLAGFNEQFF,TGTGCCAGCAGCTTCGGGCGGCTAGCGGGTTTCAATGAGCAGTTCTTC
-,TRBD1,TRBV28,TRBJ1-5,CASRTGMFQPQHF,TGTGCCAGCAGGACAGGGATGTTTCAGCCCCAGCATTTT
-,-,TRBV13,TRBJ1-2,CASSSTRQGSSSGYTF,TGTGCCAGCAGCTCTACCCGCCAGGGGTCCTCCTCTGGCTACACCTTC
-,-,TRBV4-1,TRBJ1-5,CASSPPGGGYQPQHF,TGCGCCAGCAGCCCCCCCGGAGGGGGGTATCAGCCCCAGCATTTT
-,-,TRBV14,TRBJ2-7,CASSQEKGGRHEQYF,TGTGCCAGCAGCCAAGAAAAGGGAGGTCGCCACGAGCAGTACTTC
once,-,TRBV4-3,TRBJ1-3,CASSQERGTGNTIYF,TGCGCCAGCAGCCAAGAAAGGGGGACTGGAAACACCATATATTTT
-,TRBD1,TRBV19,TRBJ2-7,CASSTSGTGYEQYF,TGTGCCAGTAGTACATCGGGGACAGGCTACGAGCAGTACTTC
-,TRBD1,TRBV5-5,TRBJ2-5,CASSPGTGVKTQYF,TGTGCCAGCAGCCCCGGGACAGGGGTTAAGACCCAGTACTTC
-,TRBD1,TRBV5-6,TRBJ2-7,CASSSVRDRAPYEQYF,TGTGCCAGCAGTTCCGTCCGGGACAGGGCCCCCTACGAGCAGTACTTC
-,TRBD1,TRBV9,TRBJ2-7,CASSPRGGTGGSLSEQYF,TGTGCCAGCAGCCCGCGAGGGGGGACAGGAGGCTCTTTGAGTGAGCAGTACTTC
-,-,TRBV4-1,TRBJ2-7,CASSQFLAEPYEQYF,TGCGCCAGCAGCCAATTCTTAGCGGAGCCCTACGAGCAGTACTTC
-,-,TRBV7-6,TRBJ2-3,CASTTSGQDTQYF,TGTGCCAGCACCACCTCGGGCCAGGATACGCAGTATTTT
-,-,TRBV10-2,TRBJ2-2,CASRGLHTGELFF,TGCGCCAGCAGGGGATTGCACACCGGGGAGCTGTTTTTT
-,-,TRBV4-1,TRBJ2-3,CASSQGLPDTQYF,TGCGCCAGCAGCCAAGGACTCCCAGATACGCAGTATTTT
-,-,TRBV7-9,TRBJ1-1,CASSLGSNTEAFF,TGTGCCAGCAGCTTAGGATCGAACACTGAAGCTTTCTTT
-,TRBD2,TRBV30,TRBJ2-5,CAWSVGGSGETQYF,TGTGCCTGGAGTGTGGGGGGGAGTGGAGAGACCCAGTACTTC
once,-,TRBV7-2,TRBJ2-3,CASSLEGATDTQYF,TGTGCCAGCAGCTTAGAGGGAGCCACAGATACGCAGTATTTT
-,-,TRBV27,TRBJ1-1,CASSPLATLNTEAFF,TGTGCCAGCAGTCCACTAGCCACCTTGAACACTGAAGCTTTCTTT
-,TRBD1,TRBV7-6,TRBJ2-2,CASSAPRGLPPNTGELFF,TGTGCCAGCAGCGCACCAAGGGGGCTCCCACCCAACACCGGGGAGCTGTTTTTT
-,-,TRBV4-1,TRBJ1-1,CASSRNRELTEAFF,TGCGCCAGCAGCCGTAACAGGGAACTCACTGAAGCTTTCTTT
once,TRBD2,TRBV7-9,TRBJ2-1,CAGSGSGRNEQFF,TGTGCCGGCAGCGGGAGCGGCCGCAATGAGCAGTTCTTC
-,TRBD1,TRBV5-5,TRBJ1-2,CASSSPGQGNYGYTF,TGTGCCAGCAGCTCGCCGGGACAGGGGAACTATGGCTACACCTTC
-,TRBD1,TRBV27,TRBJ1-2,CASSSRQGAYGYTF,TGTGCCAGCAGTTCACGACAGGGGGCGTATGGCTACACCTTC
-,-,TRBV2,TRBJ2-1,CASSRNEQFF,TGTGCCAGTTCGAGGAATGAGCAGTTCTTC
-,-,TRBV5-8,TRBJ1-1,CASSTIMAADTEAFF,TGTGCCAGCAGCACTATCATGGCAGCCGATACGGAAGCTTTCTTT
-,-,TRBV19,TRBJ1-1,CASSIAVNTEAFF,TGTGCCAGTAGTATAGCGGTGAACACTGAAGCTTTCTTT
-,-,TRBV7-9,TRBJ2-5,CASSLSGLEETQYF,TGTGCCAGCAGCTTATCAGGGTTGGAAGAGACCCAGTACTTC
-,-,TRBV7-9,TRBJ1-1,CASSRPQGENTEAFF,TGTGCCAGCAGCAGGCCTCAAGGGGAGAACACTGAAGCTTTCTTT
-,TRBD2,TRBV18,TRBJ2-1,CASSPGTSGKINEQFF,TGTGCCAGCTCACCCGGGACTAGCGGTAAGATAAATGAGCAGTTCTTC
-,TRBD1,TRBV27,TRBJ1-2,CASRLRDGQGGPYGYTF,TGTGCCAGCAGACTCCGGGACGGACAGGGCGGTCCCTATGGCTACACCTTC
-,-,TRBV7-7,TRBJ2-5,CAISWEYEETQYF,TGTGCCATCTCGTGGGAGTATGAGGAGACCCAGTACTTC
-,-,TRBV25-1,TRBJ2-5,CASSEGIRGRYETQYF,TGTGCCAGCAGTGAGGGAATCAGGGGAAGGTACGAGACCCAGTACTTC
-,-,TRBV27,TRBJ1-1,CASSLSVDTEAFF,TGTGCCAGCAGTTTATCGGTCGACACTGAAGCTTTCTTT
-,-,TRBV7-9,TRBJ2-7,CASSLVDGGSYEQYF,TGTGCCAGCAGCTTAGTGGACGGGGGTTCCTACGAGCAGTACTTC
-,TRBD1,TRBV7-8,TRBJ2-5,CASSSTQGAEETQYF,TGTGCCAGCAGCTCAACTCAGGGGGCTGAAGAGACCCAGTACTTC
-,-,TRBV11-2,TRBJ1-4,CASSLADPEEKLFF,TGTGCCAGCAGCTTGGCAGACCCAGAAGAAAAACTGTTTTTT
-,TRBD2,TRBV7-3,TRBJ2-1,CASSPLAGAGNEQFF,TGTGCCAGCAGCCCCTTAGCGGGAGCAGGTAATGAGCAGTTCTTC
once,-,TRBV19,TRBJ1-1,CASSISSGTYTEAFF,TGTGCCAGTAGTATCTCGTCAGGGACCTACACTGAAGCTTTCTTT
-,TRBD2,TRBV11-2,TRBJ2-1,CASSSLAAAGNEQFF,TGTGCCAGCAGCTCCCTAGCGGCTGCCGGAAATGAGCAGTTCTTC
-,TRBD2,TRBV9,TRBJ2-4,CASSPKREGGAAQNIQYF,TGTGCCAGCAGCCCAAAGCGGGAGGGCGGGGCGGCACAAAACATTCAGTACTTC
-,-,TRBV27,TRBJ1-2,CASSGPYGYTF,TGTGCCAGCTCAGGGCCCTATGGCTACACCTTC
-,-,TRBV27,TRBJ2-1,CASSLGLGQGEQFF,TGTGCCAGCAGTCTGGGACTCGGCCAAGGTGAGCAGTTCTTC
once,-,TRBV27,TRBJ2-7,CASSLSGGPYEQYF,TGTGCCAGCAGTTTATCGGGAGGACCCTACGAGCAGTACTTC
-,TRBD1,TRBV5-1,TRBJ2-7,CASSLRQGFLEQYF,TGCGCCAGCAGCTTGCGACAGGGCTTTCTCGAGCAGTACTTC
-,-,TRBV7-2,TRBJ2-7,CASSLPGSSYEQYF,TGTGCCAGCAGCCTCCCTGGAAGCTCCTACGAGCAGTACTTC
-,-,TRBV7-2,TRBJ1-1,CASSLGDTYVEAFF,TGTGCCAGCAGCTTAGGGGACACCTACGTTGAAGCTTTCTTT
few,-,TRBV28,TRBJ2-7,CASRTGHRYEQYF,TGTGCCAGCAGGACGGGACATCGTTACGAGCAGTACTTC
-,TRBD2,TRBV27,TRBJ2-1,CASSLGTSANEQFF,TGTGCCAGCAGTTTGGGGACTAGCGCCAATGAGCAGTTCTTC
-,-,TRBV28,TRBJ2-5,CASSPGKDIQETQYF,TGTGCCAGCAGTCCTGGTAAGGACATCCAGGAGACCCAGTACTTC
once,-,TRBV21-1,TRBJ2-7,CASNRAALQQYF,TGTGCCAGCAACCGGGCCGCTCTCCAGCAGTACTTC
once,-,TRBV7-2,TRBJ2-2,CASSLPERGARTGELFF,TGTGCCAGCAGCTTACCGGAGAGGGGGGCGCGTACCGGGGAGCTGTTTTTT
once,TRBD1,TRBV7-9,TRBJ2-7,CASSSDRGRLYEQYF,TGTGCCAGCAGCTCGGACAGGGGGCGCCTTTACGAGCAGTACTTC